Below, one T cell receptor (beta chain) is given with its context. Its antigen is undetermined. Patients were newly diagnosed with stage II-IVA oral cavity squamous cell carcinoma without prior systemic or radiation treatment. This sample is drawn from a study of neoadjuvant anti-PD-1 for oral cavity cancer. Study background: Non-progressing patients received a fourth nivolumab dose near day 43, then surgery on days 50-56.

The CDR3 is 15 residues long. The J segment lost 4 bases and the V segment lost 4 bases, leaving 4 bases of the junction unmatched. Germline CDR1 and CDR2: SNHLY and FYNNEI. PBMC libraries mostly used roughly 500 ng of input genomic DNA, with six replicates per sample. Only in-frame clones appear in the TCRdb table, and some are missing; sequencing was by immunoSEQ multiplex PCR. The sample consists of around 60,000 clones, more than 65% of them appearing once. The study, taken as a whole, reports: Non-responders to neoadjuvant nivolumab had significantly more clonal PBMC T cells than responders.

The sequence derives from a person between 40 and 80 years old with oral cavity squamous cell carcinoma. The V and J genes are TRBV2 and TRBJ2-1; TRBD2 matches 10 bases. Sequenced here: PBMCs, sampled before nivolumab (anti-PD-1) treatment. The CDR3 DNA reads as TGTGCCAGCAGTGTGAGCGGGGGGGGGTACAATGAGCAGTTCTTC. Protein product: CASSVSGGGYNEQFF.